The 9 T cell receptor beta chains in this list originate from one sample, sequenced in a study of blood T cells in healthy people across ages. A J-beta primer mix and a sample-barcoded 5' primer were used in a second PCR of roughly 7 to 12 cycles. TCRdb reprocessed the 5' RACE reads via MiXCR and lists one record per CDR3 protein. The table has approximately 2,000,000 distinct CDR3 sequences, around 40% seen once. Sequenced: blood. The source is a human donor in good health.

The rearrangement uses TRBV20-1 and TRBJ2-1; TRBD1 matches 7 bases. Trimming removed 6 bases from V and 4 bases from J; junction bases left unmatched: 9. Germline V lookup: CDR1 DFQATT, CDR2 SNEGSKA (reference sequence). The CDR3 is made up of 14 amino acids. CDR3 sequence reads: CSAPTGMGYNEQFF. CDR3 bases: TGCAGTGCCCCGACAGGGATGGGATACAATGAGCAGTTCTTC.

This sequence joins TRBV20-1 and TRBJ2-3; TRBD1 is a possible D gene (7 bases). CDR1 and CDR2 (germline): DFQATT, SNEGSKA (reference sequence). The CDR3 loop spans 14 amino acids. V lost 7 bases and J lost 3, with 17 bases in between. CDR3 loop: CSVPEGAITDTQYF. The CDR3 nucleotides read TGCAGTGTACCGGAGGGGGCAATAACAGATACGCAGTATTTT.

V gene TRBV5-1 combines with J gene TRBJ2-3; either TRBD1 or TRBD2 may supply D (5 bases each). The germline V and J ends were trimmed by 6 bases and 2 bases, with 13 bases remaining between them. CDR3 length: 14 amino acids. The germline gives CDR1 SGHRS, CDR2 YFSETQ. The CDR3 loop is CASTPGGYTDTQYF. In DNA form, the CDR3 reads TGCGCCAGCACCCCTGGGGGTTACACAGATACGCAGTATTTT.

This chain joins TRBV9 and TRBJ2-3; 14 positions match TRBD2. CDR1 SGDLS and CDR2 YYNGEE come from the germline V gene. V was clipped by 4 bases and J by 1 base; unmatched bases: 5. The CDR3 totals 17 residues. CDR3 sequence reads: CASSLRTSGGRTDTQYF. In nucleotides, the CDR3 is TGTGCCAGCAGCCTACGGACTAGCGGGGGGCGCACAGATACGCAGTATTTT.

A few counts support this clonotype. The rearrangement links TRBV6-1 to TRBJ2-5; D is unresolved. V gave up 1 base and J gave up 1 base, with 7 bases separating them. This CDR3 contains 14 residues. CDR1 is MNHNS, CDR2 SASEGT, per germline. CDR3: CASSEETLQETQYF. In DNA, the CDR3 is TGTGCCAGCAGTGAAGAAACACTCCAAGAGACCCAGTACTTC.

As to this clonotype: The CDR3 end shows no conserved phenylalanine or tryptophan, and so a read error is likely. V gene TRBV5-1 combines with J gene TRBJ2-6; D might be TRBD2 (6 bases). The CDR3 is made up of 18 amino acids. The V gene's germline CDR1 is SGHRS and CDR2 YFSETQ. V was shortened by 0 bases and J by 0 bases, with 13 bases between the two germline ends. This CDR3 is CASSLVWDGSSGANVLTL. CDR3 nucleotides: TGCGCCAGCAGCTTGGTTTGGGACGGGAGCTCTGGGGCCAACGTCCTGACTTTG.

The chain employs TRBV9 and TRBJ2-6; possibly TRBD2 for D (7 bases). Per germline, CDR1 SGDLS and CDR2 YYNGEE. The CDR3 extends over 16 amino acids. The V gene lost 0 bases and the J gene lost 2 bases, with 9 bases spanning the gap. The chain's CDR3 is CASSVGGGAGANVLTF. The CDR3 DNA reads TGTGCCAGCAGCGTAGGAGGGGGGGCTGGGGCCAACGTCCTGACTTTC.

This clonotype has more than one count but fewer than ten. The chain combines TRBV18 with TRBJ2-1; 8 positions match TRBD1. CDR3 length: 16 residues. V lost 4 bases, J lost 7 bases, and 12 bases stayed unmatched. Germline V lookup: CDR1 KGHSH, CDR2 LQKENI. The CDR3 nucleotides are TGTGCCAGCTCACTCCAGGGGGACAGGAACCTTAATGAGCAGTTCTTC. This gives the protein CASSLQGDRNLNEQFF.

The chain joins TRBV15 to TRBJ2-6, with D possibly called TRBD1 or TRBD2 (5 bases each). The CDR3 contains 16 residues. CDR1 and CDR2 (germline): LNHNV, YYDKDF (reference sequence). V was clipped by 7 bases and J by 3 bases, with 16 bases between them. The CDR3 nucleotides are TGTGCCACCACCAAAGACGGGGCTCTTGGGGCCAACGTCCTGACTTTC. The encoded protein is CATTKDGALGANVLTF.